This TCR beta chain appears in the sequencing data of a study of cytotoxic CD8 clonotypes in ibrutinib-treated CLL. Study in general: The patient breakdown showed under 12 relapsed/refractory and approximately 15 treatment-naive cases, with about 18 IGHV unmutated. Partial responders around 24, complete 2; around twelve progressed and about 15 stayed in remission by median 68 months. Mean values per sample were 250,000 to 300,000 productive templates and tens of thousands of productive rearrangements.

CDR3 length equals 14 residues. V was pared by 3 bases and J by 0 bases, with 0 bases of the junction left unmatched. From germline, CDR1 is SEHNR and CDR2 FQNEAQ (reference sequence). As for this clone: Its target is not known.

Study-wide points: Upon ibrutinib response clonality rose, and upon progression it fell back toward baseline.

Clones were read by immunoSEQ multiplex PCR, and TCRdb kept only the in-frame ones, dropping some. Here the sample spans roughly 180,000 clones, 72% being singletons. This TCR was recovered from a human donor with chronic lymphocytic leukemia. The rearrangement joins TRBV7-9 to TRBJ2-3; 7 bases fit TRBD2. The input for sequencing was PBMCs, taken after 24 months of ibrutinib treatment. The CDR3 DNA follows: TGTGCCAGCAGCTTTAGCGGGAGCACAGATACGCAGTATTTT. Translated, it gives CASSFSGSTDTQYF.